What follows describes a single TCR beta chain. Its specificity is unknown. This specimen belongs to a study of T cells expressing NK-cell markers. Study information: The TCR beta repertoires originated in sorted CD3+CD56+NKG2C+, CD3+CD56+NKG2C- and CD3+CD56-NKG2C+ T cells.

Study results and limitations: The leading position in the CD3+CD56-NKG2C+ fraction of four donors also went to these clonotypes.

TCRdb reprocessed the 5' RACE reads, keeping one entry per CDR3 protein, no DNA. The table lists approximately 420,000 distinct CDR3 sequences. This CDR3 spans 15 amino acids. Looked up from germline, CDR1 is DFQATT and CDR2 is SNEGSKA (reference sequence). V gene TRBV20-1 combines with J gene TRBJ2-1. The sequenced sample consisted of blood T cells: a sorted CD56 or NKG2C T cell subset, CD4+ or CD8+ T cells, or bulk PBMC T cells (not recorded which). The origin of this receptor is a woman aged 45-65 years in good health. CDR3: CSARVQGGAHNEQFF.